The rows below give T cell receptor beta chains drawn from one sample of a study of IL-17A CD8 T cells in psoriatic arthritis synovium. Method: immunoSEQ multiplex PCR; TCRdb's copy keeps in-frame clones and lacks some. The sample holds about 2,100 clones, about 70% seen once. Source material: memory CD8+ T cells from synovial fluid. The receptors here all came from a human donor with psoriatic arthritis. The CDR3 runs from the conserved cysteine through the conserved F or W. The D gene is left open where the match is weak. Rows give clone size only sometimes, using once, few, many, or a class for an expanded clone.

D gene: TRBD2
J gene: TRBJ2-2
clone size: -
V gene: TRBV14
CDR3 protein: CASSQEATSGTGELFF
CDR3 DNA: TGTGCCAGCAGCCAAGAAGCCACTAGCGGCACCGGGGAGCTGTTTTTT

D gene: -
J gene: TRBJ2-1
clone size: -
V gene: TRBV5-4
CDR3 protein: CASSLGGSTYNEQFF
CDR3 DNA: TGTGCCAGCAGCTTGGGCGGGTCAACCTACAATGAGCAGTTCTTC

D gene: -
J gene: TRBJ2-3
clone size: -
V gene: TRBV14
CDR3 protein: CASSHWGFHTQYF
CDR3 DNA: TGTGCCAGCAGCCACTGGGGTTTTCATACGCAGTATTTT

D gene: -
J gene: TRBJ2-7
clone size: -
V gene: TRBV14
CDR3 protein: CASSLGYGSANEQYF
CDR3 DNA: TGTGCCAGCAGCCTAGGATACGGGAGTGCTAACGAGCAGTACTTC

D gene: -
J gene: TRBJ2-1
clone size: -
V gene: TRBV4-2
CDR3 protein: CASSFSLAARDKQFF
CDR3 DNA: TGTGCCAGCAGCTTTAGTCTCGCAGCGCGAGATAAGCAGTTCTTC

D gene: -
J gene: TRBJ2-7
clone size: few
V gene: TRBV28
CDR3 protein: CASSFRGAGEQYF
CDR3 DNA: TGTGCCAGCAGTTTCCGGGGCGCGGGCGAGCAGTACTTC

D gene: TRBD2
J gene: TRBJ2-1
clone size: -
V gene: TRBV6-4
CDR3 protein: CASSDSTSGSNEQFF
CDR3 DNA: TGTGCCAGCAGTGACTCGACTAGCGGGAGCAATGAGCAGTTCTTC

D gene: -
J gene: TRBJ1-3
clone size: -
V gene: TRBV29-1
CDR3 protein: CSVRDAAMGNTIYF
CDR3 DNA: TGCAGCGTACGAGACGCGGCGATGGGAAACACCATATATTTT

D gene: TRBD1
J gene: TRBJ2-3
clone size: -
V gene: TRBV6-4
CDR3 protein: CASSDGQGADTQYF
CDR3 DNA: TGTGCCAGCAGTGACGGACAGGGGGCAGATACGCAGTATTTT

D gene: TRBD2
J gene: TRBJ2-2
clone size: -
V gene: TRBV27
CDR3 protein: CASSLILAGVGELFF
CDR3 DNA: TGTGCCAGCAGTTTAATCCTAGCGGGAGTCGGGGAGCTGTTTTTT

D gene: TRBD1
J gene: TRBJ1-2
clone size: -
V gene: TRBV4-2
CDR3 protein: CASSSAPGQGAQGSRGYTF
CDR3 DNA: TGTGCCAGCAGCTCAGCCCCGGGACAGGGGGCGCAGGGGTCGAGGGGCTACACCTTC

D gene: -
J gene: TRBJ2-1
clone size: -
V gene: TRBV6-6
CDR3 protein: CASSYSWRARETEQFF
CDR3 DNA: TGTGCCAGCAGTTACTCGTGGCGGGCACGGGAGACGGAGCAGTTCTTC

D gene: TRBD2
J gene: TRBJ2-7
clone size: -
V gene: TRBV6-1
CDR3 protein: CASSEALAGGDEQYF
CDR3 DNA: TGTGCCAGCAGTGAAGCGCTAGCGGGAGGAGACGAGCAGTACTTC

D gene: TRBD1
J gene: TRBJ1-2
clone size: -
V gene: TRBV19
CDR3 protein: CASTPYDRADNYGYTF
CDR3 DNA: TGTGCCAGTACCCCATACGACAGGGCGGATAACTATGGCTACACCTTC

D gene: TRBD1
J gene: TRBJ2-3
clone size: -
V gene: TRBV2
CDR3 protein: CATRDRGTTDTQYF
CDR3 DNA: TGTGCCACCCGGGACAGGGGCACGACAGATACGCAGTATTTT

D gene: -
J gene: TRBJ2-1
clone size: -
V gene: TRBV7-9
CDR3 protein: CASLDGQYNEQFF
CDR3 DNA: TGTGCCAGTCTCGACGGACAGTACAATGAGCAGTTCTTC

D gene: TRBD2
J gene: TRBJ2-1
clone size: -
V gene: TRBV6-6
CDR3 protein: CASSYGTSGEQFF
CDR3 DNA: TGTGCCAGCAGTTACGGGACTAGCGGAGAGCAGTTCTTC

D gene: TRBD2
J gene: TRBJ2-1
clone size: -
V gene: TRBV9
CDR3 protein: CASSDSGSSYNEQFF
CDR3 DNA: TGTGCCAGCAGCGACAGCGGGAGCTCCTACAATGAGCAGTTCTTC

D gene: TRBD1
J gene: TRBJ2-5
clone size: once
V gene: TRBV11-2
CDR3 protein: CASSLHTEGAGETQYF
CDR3 DNA: TGTGCCAGCAGCTTACACACTGAGGGGGCCGGAGAGACCCAGTACTTC

D gene: TRBD2
J gene: TRBJ2-7
clone size: -
V gene: TRBV7-6
CDR3 protein: CASSLFFSGRDEQYF
CDR3 DNA: TGTGCCAGCAGCTTATTCTTTAGCGGGAGGGACGAGCAGTACTTC

D gene: TRBD1
J gene: TRBJ2-1
clone size: -
V gene: TRBV7-8
CDR3 protein: CASSTGTEEQFF
CDR3 DNA: TGTGCCAGCAGCACCGGGACAGAAGAGCAGTTCTTC